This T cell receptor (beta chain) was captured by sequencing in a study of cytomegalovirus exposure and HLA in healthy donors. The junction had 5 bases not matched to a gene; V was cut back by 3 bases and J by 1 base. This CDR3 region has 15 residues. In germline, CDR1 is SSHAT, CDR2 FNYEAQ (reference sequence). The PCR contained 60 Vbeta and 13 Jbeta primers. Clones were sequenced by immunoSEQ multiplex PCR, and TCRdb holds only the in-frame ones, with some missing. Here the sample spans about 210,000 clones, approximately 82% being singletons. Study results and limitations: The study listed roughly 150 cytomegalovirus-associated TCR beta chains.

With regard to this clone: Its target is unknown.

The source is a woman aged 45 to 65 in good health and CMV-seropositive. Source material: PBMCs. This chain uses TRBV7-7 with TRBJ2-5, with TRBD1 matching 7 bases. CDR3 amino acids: CASSFTGVSQETQYF. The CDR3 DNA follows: TGTGCCAGCAGCTTCACAGGGGTTAGCCAAGAGACCCAGTACTTC.